The following is a T cell receptor beta chain sequence with its context. This CDR3 is built from 15 residues. Germline CDR1 LNHNV, CDR2 YYDKDF (reference sequence). Trimming stripped 0 bases from V and 8 bases from J, with 16 bases between. The data were taken from a study of shared clonotypes between healthy human individuals. The run depth of the assay was deep. Some clones are missing from TCRdb's copy, which holds only in-frame ones; the method was immunoSEQ multiplex PCR. This table holds some 1,600,000 clones, 95% to 99% found once. Donors included only healthy HIV-negative adults lacking recent acute infections or vaccinations.

The receptor's source is a man aged 25 to 45 in good health. This sequence joins TRBV15 and TRBJ2-5; weak D call: TRBD2 (5 bases). The sample consisted of naive CD4+ T cells sorted from blood. Noted subset: CD45RA+ positively selected. This chain's CDR3 is CATSREAAGSGTQYF. As DNA, the CDR3 is TGTGCCACCAGCAGAGAGGCGGCGGGCTCAGGCACCCAGTACTTC.